The sequence of this TCR beta chain was determined in a study of cytomegalovirus exposure and HLA in healthy donors. This clone has just a few counts. This CDR3 contains 15 residues. V was trimmed by 9 bases and J by 4 bases, leaving 21 bases between them. Germline CDR1 MDHEN, CDR2 SYDVKM. Researchers ran the PCR with 60 Vbeta and 13 Jbeta primers. Repertoires were generated with immunoSEQ multiplex PCR, while TCRdb's copy carries only in-frame clones and drops some. The sample shows fewer than 150,000 clones, 15% of them seen only once. Sequencing was performed on PBMCs. The chain has TRBV28 and TRBJ1-1; D possibly corresponds to TRBD1 (5 bases). The clonotype originates from a woman younger than 35 in good health and CMV-seronegative. The CDR3 DNA sequence: TGTGCCAGTCTACTCAACGGGGGTTGGTCCACTGAAGCTTTCTTT. This encodes CASLLNGGWSTEAFF.